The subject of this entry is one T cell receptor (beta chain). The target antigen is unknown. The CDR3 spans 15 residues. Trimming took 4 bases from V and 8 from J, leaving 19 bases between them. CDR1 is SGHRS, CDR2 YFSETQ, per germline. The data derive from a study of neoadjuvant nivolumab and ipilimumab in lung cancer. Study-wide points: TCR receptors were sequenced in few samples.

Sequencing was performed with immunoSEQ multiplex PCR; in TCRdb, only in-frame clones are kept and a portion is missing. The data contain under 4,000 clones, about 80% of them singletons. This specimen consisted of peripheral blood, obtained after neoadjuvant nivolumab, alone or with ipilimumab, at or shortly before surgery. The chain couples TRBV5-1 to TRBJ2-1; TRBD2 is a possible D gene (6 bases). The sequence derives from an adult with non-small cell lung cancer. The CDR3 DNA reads TGCGCCAGCAGCGGCACCGGGGGTTCCATGGATGAGCAGTTCTTC. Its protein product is CASSGTGGSMDEQFF. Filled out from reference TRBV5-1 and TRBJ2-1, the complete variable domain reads KAGVTQTPRYLIKTRGQQVTLSCSPISGHRSVSWYQQTPGQGLQFLFEYFSETQRNKGNFPGRFSGRQFSNSRSEMNVSTLELGDSALYLCASSGTGGSMDEQFFGPGTRLTVL.